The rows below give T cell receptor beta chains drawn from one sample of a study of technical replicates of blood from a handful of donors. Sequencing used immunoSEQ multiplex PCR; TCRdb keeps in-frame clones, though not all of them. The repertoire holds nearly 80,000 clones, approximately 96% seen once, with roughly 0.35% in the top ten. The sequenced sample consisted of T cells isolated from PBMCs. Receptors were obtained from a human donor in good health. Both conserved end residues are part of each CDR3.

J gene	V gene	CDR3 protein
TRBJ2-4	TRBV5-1	CASSLGPEGAKNIQYF
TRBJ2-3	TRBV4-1	CASSQASLSGRASDTQYF
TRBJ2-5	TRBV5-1	CASSLGLAVQETQYF
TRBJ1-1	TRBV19	CASSMGHMNTEAFF
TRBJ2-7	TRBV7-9	CASSLRPGEQYF
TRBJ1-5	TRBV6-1	CASSVTGGQGQPQHF
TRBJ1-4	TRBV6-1	CASTKLGHTNEKLFF
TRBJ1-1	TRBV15	CATSRVLAGGTEAFF
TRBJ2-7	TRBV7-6	CASSQGSGRMYEQYF
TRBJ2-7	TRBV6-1	CASSETESYEQYF
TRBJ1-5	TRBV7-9	CASSLSGDNQPQHF
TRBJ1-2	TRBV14	CASRRGGRLDGYTF
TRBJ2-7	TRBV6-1	CATQGPYEQYF
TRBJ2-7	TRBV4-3	CASSQLGAGEYEQYF
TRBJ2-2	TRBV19	CASSAYANTGELFF
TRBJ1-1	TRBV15	CATSRETIEAFF
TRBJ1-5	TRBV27	CASSKATGGYSNQPQHF
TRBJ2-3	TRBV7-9	CASSLTTGTSVSTDTQYF
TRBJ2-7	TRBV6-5	CASRALDNYEQYF
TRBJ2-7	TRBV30	CAWSSVDRGLEQYF
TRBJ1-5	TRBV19	CATNDRDGVQPQHF
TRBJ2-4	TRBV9	CASGRDSENIQYF
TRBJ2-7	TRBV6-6	CASSSRDRVPVYEQYF
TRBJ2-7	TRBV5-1	CASSLARDSYEQYF
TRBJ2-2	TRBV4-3	CASSQNSGGVGELFF
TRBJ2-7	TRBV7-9	CASSEGTGAPEQYF
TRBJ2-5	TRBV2	CASSFQETQYF
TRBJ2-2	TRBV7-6	CASSLVAVNTGELFF
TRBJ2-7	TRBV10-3	CAISRSGDAGLEQYF
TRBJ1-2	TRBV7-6	CASSLGQGYGYTF
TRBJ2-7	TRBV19	CASSLGQGNTYEQYF